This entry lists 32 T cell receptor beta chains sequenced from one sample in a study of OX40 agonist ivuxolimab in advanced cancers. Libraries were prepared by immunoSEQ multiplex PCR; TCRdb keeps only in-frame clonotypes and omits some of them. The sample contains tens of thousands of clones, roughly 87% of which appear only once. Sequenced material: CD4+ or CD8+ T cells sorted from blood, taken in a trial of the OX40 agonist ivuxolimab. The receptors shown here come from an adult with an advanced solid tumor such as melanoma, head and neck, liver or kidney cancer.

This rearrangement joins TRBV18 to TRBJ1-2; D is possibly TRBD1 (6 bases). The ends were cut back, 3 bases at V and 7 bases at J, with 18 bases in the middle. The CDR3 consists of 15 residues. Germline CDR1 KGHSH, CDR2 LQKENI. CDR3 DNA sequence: TGTGCCAGCTCACCGGGGCTTACAGGGATGGGTGGCTACACCTTC. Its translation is CASSPGLTGMGGYTF.

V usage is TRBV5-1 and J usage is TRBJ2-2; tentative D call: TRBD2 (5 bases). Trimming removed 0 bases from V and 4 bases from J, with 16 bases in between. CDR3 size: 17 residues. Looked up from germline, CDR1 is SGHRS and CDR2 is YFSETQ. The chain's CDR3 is CASSLGSGNRVTGELFF. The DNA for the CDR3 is TGCGCCAGCAGCTTGGGGTCGGGAAATCGGGTCACCGGGGAGCTGTTTTTT.

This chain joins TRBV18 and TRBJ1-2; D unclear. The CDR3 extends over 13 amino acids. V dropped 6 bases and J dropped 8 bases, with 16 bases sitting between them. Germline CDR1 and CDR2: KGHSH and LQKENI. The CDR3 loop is CASSPDGTRGYTF. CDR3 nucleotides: TGTGCCAGCTCCCCAGACGGAACTAGGGGCTACACCTTC. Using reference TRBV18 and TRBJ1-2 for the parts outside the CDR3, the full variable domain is NAGVMQNPRHLVRRRGQEARLRCSPMKGHSHVYWYRQLPEEGLKFMVYLQKENIIDESGMPKERFSAEFPKEGPSILRIQQVVRGDSAAYFCASSPDGTRGYTFGSGTRLTVV.

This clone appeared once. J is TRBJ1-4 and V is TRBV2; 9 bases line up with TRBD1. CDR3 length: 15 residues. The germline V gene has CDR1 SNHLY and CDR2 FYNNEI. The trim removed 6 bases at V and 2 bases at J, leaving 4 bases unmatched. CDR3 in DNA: TGTGCCAGCAGGGACAGGGGTCTGACTAATGAAAAACTGTTTTTT. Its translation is CASRDRGLTNEKLFF.

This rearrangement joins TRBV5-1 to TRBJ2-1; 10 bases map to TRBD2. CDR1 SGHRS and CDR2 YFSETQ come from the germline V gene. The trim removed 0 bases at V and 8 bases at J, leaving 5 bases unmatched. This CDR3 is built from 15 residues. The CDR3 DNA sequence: TGCGCCAGCAGCTTGGAACTAGCGGGAAACTATGAGCAGTTCTTC. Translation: CASSLELAGNYEQFF.

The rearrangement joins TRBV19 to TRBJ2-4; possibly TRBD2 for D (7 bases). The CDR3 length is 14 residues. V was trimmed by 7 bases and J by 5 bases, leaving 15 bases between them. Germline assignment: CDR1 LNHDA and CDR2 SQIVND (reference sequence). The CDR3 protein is CASKTSWGQNIQYF. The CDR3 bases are TGTGCCAGTAAGACTAGCTGGGGGCAAAACATTCAGTACTTC.

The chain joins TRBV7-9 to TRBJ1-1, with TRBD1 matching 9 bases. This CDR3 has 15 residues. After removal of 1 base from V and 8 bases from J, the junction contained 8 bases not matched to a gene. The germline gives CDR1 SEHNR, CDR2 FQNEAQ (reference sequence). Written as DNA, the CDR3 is TGTGCCAGCAGCTTAGAACAGGGGGCGAATCAGGAAGCTTTCTTT. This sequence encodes CASSLEQGANQEAFF.

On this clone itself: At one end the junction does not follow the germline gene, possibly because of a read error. The CDR3 DNA reads TGCGCCAGCAGTTTGGGACGGACAGCTAACTATGGCTACACCTTC. Protein: CASSLGRTANYGYTF. The genes are TRBV5-1 and TRBJ1-2, with D perhaps TRBD1 (6 bases). CDR1 and CDR2 (germline): SGHRS, YFSETQ. This CDR3 has 15 amino acids.

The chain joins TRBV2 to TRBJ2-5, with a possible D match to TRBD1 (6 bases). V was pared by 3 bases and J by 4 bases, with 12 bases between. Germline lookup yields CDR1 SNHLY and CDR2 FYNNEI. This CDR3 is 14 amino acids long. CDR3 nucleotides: TGTGCCAGCAGTGATACAACAGGGCGAGAGACCCAGTACTTC. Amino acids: CASSDTTGRETQYF.

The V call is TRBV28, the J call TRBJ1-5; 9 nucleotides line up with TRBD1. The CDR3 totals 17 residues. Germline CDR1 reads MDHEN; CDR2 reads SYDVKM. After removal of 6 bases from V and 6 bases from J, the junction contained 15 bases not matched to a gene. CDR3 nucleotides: TGTGCCAGCAGCCCTTACGGTCCGGGACAGGGACTTCAGCCCCAGCATTTT. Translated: CASSPYGPGQGLQPQHF.

The chain's CDR3 is CASSPSDSRRADTQYF. DNA for the CDR3: TGTGCCAGTAGTCCCTCGGACAGCAGGCGGGCAGATACGCAGTATTTT. The V call is TRBV19, the J call TRBJ2-3, with D possibly being TRBD1 (6 bases). CDR3 length: 16 amino acids. Germline V lookup: CDR1 LNHDA, CDR2 SQIVND (reference sequence). Trimming left V 5 bases short and J 4 bases short, with 19 bases between.

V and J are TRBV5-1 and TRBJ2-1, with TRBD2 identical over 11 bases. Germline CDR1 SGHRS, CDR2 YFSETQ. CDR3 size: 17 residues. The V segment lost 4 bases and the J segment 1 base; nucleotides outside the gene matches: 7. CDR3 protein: CASSPSSSGGSYNEQFF. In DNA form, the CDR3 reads TGCGCCAGCAGCCCCAGCTCTAGCGGGGGGTCCTACAATGAGCAGTTCTTC. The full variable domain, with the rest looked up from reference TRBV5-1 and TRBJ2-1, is KAGVTQTPRYLIKTRGQQVTLSCSPISGHRSVSWYQQTPGQGLQFLFEYFSETQRNKGNFPGRFSGRQFSNSRSEMNVSTLELGDSALYLCASSPSSSGGSYNEQFFGPGTRLTVL.

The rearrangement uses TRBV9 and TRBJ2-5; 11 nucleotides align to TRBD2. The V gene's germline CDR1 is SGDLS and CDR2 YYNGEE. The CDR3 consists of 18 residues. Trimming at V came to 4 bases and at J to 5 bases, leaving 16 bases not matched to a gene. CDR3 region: CASSPGGGLAGGRETQYF. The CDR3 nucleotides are TGTGCCAGCAGCCCCGGAGGTGGGCTAGCGGGGGGTAGGGAGACCCAGTACTTC.

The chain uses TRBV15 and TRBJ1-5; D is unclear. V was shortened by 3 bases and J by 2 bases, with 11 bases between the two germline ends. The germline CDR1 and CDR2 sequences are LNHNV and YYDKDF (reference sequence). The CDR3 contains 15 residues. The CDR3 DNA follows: TGTGCCACCAGCAGGGCAGGTACAGGCAATCAGCCCCAGCATTTT. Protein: CATSRAGTGNQPQHF.

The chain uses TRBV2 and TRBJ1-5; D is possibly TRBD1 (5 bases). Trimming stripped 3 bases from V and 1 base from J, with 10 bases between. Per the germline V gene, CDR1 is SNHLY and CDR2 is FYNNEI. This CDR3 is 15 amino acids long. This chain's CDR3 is CASSENEGSNQPQHF. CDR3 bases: TGTGCCAGCAGTGAGAATGAGGGGAGCAATCAGCCCCAGCATTTT.

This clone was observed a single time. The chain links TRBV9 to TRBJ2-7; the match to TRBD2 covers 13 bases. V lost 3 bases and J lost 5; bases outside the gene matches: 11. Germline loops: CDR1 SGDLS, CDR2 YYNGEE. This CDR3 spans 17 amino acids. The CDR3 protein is CASSESIGTSGNHEQYF. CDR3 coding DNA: TGTGCCAGCAGCGAATCCATCGGGACTAGCGGGAACCACGAGCAGTACTTC. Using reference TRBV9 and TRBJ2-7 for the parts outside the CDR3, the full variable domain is DSGVTQTPKHLITATGQRVTLRCSPRSGDLSVYWYQQSLDQGLQFLIQYYNGEERAKGNILERFSAQQFPDLHSELNLSSLELGDSALYFCASSESIGTSGNHEQYFGPGTRLTVT.

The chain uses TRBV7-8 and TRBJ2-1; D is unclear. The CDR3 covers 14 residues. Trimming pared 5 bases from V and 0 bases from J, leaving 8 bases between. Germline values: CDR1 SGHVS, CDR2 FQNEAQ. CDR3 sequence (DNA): TGTGCCAGCAGCGTGAGGAGCTCCTACAATGAGCAGTTCTTC. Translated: CASSVRSSYNEQFF.

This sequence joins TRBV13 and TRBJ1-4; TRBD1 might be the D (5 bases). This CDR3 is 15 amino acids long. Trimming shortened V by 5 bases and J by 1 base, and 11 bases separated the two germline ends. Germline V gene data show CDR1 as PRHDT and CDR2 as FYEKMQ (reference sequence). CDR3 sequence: CASSRGTLTNEKLFF. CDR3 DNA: TGTGCCAGCAGCAGAGGGACGTTAACTAATGAAAAACTGTTTTTT.

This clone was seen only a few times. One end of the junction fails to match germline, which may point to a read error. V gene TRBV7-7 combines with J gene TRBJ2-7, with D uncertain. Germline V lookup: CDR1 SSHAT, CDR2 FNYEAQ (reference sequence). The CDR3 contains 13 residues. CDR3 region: CASSASPGYEQYF. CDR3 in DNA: TGTGCTAGCAGCGCCAGCCCTGGGTACGAGCAGTACTTC.

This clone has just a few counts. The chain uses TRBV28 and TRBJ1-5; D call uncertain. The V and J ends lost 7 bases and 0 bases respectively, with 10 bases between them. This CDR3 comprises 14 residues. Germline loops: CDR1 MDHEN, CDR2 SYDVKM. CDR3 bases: TGTGCCAGCACCGCTAGTCATAGCAATCAGCCCCAGCATTTT. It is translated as CASTASHSNQPQHF.

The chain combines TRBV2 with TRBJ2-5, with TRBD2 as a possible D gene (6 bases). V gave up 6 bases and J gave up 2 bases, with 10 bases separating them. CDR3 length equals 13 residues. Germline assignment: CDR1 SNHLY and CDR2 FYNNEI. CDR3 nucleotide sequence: TGTGCCAGCAGCCTCGGGACTCAAGAGACCCAGTACTTC. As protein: CASSLGTQETQYF.

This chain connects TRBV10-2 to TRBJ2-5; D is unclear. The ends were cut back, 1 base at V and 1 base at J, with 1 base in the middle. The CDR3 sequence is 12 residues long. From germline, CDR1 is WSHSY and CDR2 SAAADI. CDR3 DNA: TGCGCCAGCAGTGAGTTCCAAGAGACCCAGTACTTC. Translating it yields CASSEFQETQYF.

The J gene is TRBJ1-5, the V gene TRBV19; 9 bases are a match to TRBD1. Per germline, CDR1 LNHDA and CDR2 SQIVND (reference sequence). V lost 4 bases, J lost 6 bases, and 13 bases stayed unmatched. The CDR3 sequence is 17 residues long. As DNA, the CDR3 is TGTGCCAGTAGTAATCCGGACAGGGGCCTGTATCGTCAGCCCCAGCATTTT. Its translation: CASSNPDRGLYRQPQHF.

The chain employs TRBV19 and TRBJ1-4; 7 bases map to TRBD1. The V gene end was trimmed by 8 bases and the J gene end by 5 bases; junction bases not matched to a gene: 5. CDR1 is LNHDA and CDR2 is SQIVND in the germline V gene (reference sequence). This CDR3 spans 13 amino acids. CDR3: CASLGQLNEKLFF. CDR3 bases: TGTGCCAGTCTGGGACAGCTAAATGAAAAACTGTTTTTT.

CDR3 in DNA: TGCGCCAGCAGCCGGACTACAGACTCCTACGAGCAGTACTTC. It translates to CASSRTTDSYEQYF. The gene calls are TRBV5-1 and TRBJ2-7, with a possible D match to TRBD2 (6 bases). Trimming shortened V by 4 bases and J by 0 bases, and 11 bases separated the two germline ends. Germline V gives CDR1 SGHRS, CDR2 YFSETQ. The length of the CDR3 is 14 residues. The complete variable domain, with remaining parts taken from reference TRBV5-1 and TRBJ2-7, reads KAGVTQTPRYLIKTRGQQVTLSCSPISGHRSVSWYQQTPGQGLQFLFEYFSETQRNKGNFPGRFSGRQFSNSRSEMNVSTLELGDSALYLCASSRTTDSYEQYFGPGTRLTVT.

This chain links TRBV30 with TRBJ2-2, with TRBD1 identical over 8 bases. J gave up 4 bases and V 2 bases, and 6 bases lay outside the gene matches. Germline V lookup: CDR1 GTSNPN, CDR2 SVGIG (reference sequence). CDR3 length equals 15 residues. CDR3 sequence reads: CAWSPRDRSTGELFF. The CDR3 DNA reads TGTGCCTGGAGTCCCCGGGACAGGAGCACCGGGGAGCTGTTTTTT. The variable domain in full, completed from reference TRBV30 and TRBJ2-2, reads SQTIHQWPATLVQPVGSPLSLECTVEGTSNPNLYWYRQAAGRGLQLLFYSVGIGQISSEVPQNLSASRPQDRQFILSSKKLLLSDSGFYLCAWSPRDRSTGELFFGEGSRLTVL.

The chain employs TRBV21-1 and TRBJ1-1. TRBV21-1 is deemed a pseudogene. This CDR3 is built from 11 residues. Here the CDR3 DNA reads TGTGCCAGCAGCAAAGTGGCTGAAGCTTTCTTT. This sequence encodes CASSKVAEAFF.

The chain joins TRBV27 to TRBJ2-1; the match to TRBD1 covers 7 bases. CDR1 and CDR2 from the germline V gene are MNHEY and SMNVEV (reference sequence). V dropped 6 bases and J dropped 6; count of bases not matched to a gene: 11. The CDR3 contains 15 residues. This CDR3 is CASSPQGTYGNEQFF. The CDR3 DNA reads TGTGCCAGCAGCCCACAGGGGACCTATGGCAATGAGCAGTTCTTC.

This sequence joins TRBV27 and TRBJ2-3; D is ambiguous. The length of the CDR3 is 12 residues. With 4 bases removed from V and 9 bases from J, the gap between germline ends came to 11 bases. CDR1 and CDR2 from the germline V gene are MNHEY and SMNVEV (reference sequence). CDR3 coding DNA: TGTGCCAGCAGTTCCCCAGCGAGAACGCAGTATTTT. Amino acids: CASSSPARTQYF.

The CDR3 sequence: CAWSPTDTTPNGYTF. The CDR3 coding sequence is TGTGCCTGGAGTCCAACCGACACAACCCCGAATGGCTACACCTTC. This rearrangement joins TRBV30 to TRBJ1-2; D gene ambiguous. The germline gives CDR1 GTSNPN, CDR2 SVGIG (reference sequence). This CDR3 is built from 15 residues. Trimming stripped 2 bases from V and 6 bases from J, with 19 bases between.

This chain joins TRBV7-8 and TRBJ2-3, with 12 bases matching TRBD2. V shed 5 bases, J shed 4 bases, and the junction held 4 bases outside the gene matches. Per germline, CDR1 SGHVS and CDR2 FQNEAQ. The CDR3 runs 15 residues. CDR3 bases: TGTGCCAGCAGCGCGACTAGCGGGAGTTCAGATACGCAGTATTTT. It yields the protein CASSATSGSSDTQYF.

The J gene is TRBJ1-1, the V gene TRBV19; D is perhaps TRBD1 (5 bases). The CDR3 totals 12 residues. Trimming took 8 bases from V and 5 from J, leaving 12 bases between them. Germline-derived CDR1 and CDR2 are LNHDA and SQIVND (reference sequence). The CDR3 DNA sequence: TGTGCCAGTGCCAGGGAGGGGACTGAAGCTTTCTTT. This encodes CASAREGTEAFF.